These 7 T cell receptor beta chains came from one sample sequenced in a study of CD8 T cells in Susac syndrome. The authors reverse transcribed roughly 0.5 to 1 ug RNA with random hexamers. MiXCR, applied by TCRdb to the immunoSEQ multiplex PCR reads, yields one record per CDR3 protein. Here the sample spans about 250,000 distinct CDR3 sequences, around 93% being singletons. Sequencing was done on a sample of CD4+ T cells from PBMCs. These receptors all stem from a human donor with multiple sclerosis.

V and J are TRBV3-1 and TRBJ2-5; the D gene is possibly TRBD1 (5 bases). Trimming stripped 0 bases from V and 2 bases from J, with 13 bases between. The CDR3 covers 16 residues. Germline V gene sequence: CDR1 LGHDT, CDR2 YNNKEL (reference sequence). CDR3 DNA: TGTGCCAGCAGCCAAGACCTCAGGGTTGGGCAAGAGACCCAGTACTTC. As protein: CASSQDLRVGQETQYF.

About this clonotype itself: The junction differs from germline at one of its ends, possibly a read error. The chain is built from TRBV24-1 and TRBJ2-3; 9 bases are shared with TRBD1. The CDR3 extends over 13 amino acids. Germline CDR1 KGHDR, CDR2 SFDVKD. The CDR3 DNA sequence: TGTGCCACCAGTGACCCCGGGACAGGGAGAAAGGATTTT. This codes for CATSDPGTGRKDF.

This clonotype showed up just once. The chain is built from TRBV7-9 and TRBJ1-4, with 8 positions matching TRBD1. V lost 5 bases to trimming and J lost 9 bases; unmatched junction nucleotides: 11. Germline V gives CDR1 SEHNR, CDR2 FQNEAQ (reference sequence). The CDR3 length is 15 residues. Here the CDR3 reads CASSAGTGEAQKLFF. As DNA, the CDR3 is TGTGCCAGCAGCGCTGGGACAGGCGAGGCCCAAAAACTGTTTTTT.

The chain carries TRBV2 and TRBJ2-7; TRBD1 might be the D (6 bases). There are 15 residues in the CDR3. V shed 6 bases and J shed 1 base, with 16 bases lying between them. In germline, CDR1 is SNHLY, CDR2 FYNNEI. CDR3 loop: CASSPTTGFSYEQYF. CDR3 bases: TGTGCCAGCAGCCCTACTACAGGGTTTTCCTACGAGCAGTACTTC.

The sample holds a few counts of this clonotype. V is TRBV29-1 and J is TRBJ2-5, with D uncertain. CDR1 SQVTM and CDR2 ANQGSEA come from the germline V gene. The CDR3 has 10 residues. Trimming shortened V by 3 bases and J by 3 bases, and 2 bases separated the two germline ends. CDR3 amino acids: CSVEEETQYF. The DNA of the CDR3 is TGCAGCGTTGAGGAAGAGACCCAGTACTTC.

The J gene is TRBJ2-3, the V gene TRBV27; D gene uncertain. This CDR3 spans 15 amino acids. Trimming pared 5 bases from V and 2 bases from J, leaving 14 bases between. Per germline, CDR1 MNHEY and CDR2 SMNVEV (reference sequence). CDR3 in amino acids: CASSKLLRATDTQYF. The CDR3 DNA reads as TGTGCCAGCAGTAAACTCCTCCGCGCCACAGATACGCAGTATTTT.

This chain links TRBV28 with TRBJ2-7; D is unclear. This CDR3 is 14 amino acids long. From germline, CDR1 is MDHEN and CDR2 SYDVKM. V was shortened by 2 bases and J by 6 bases, with 14 bases between the two germline ends. The CDR3 coding sequence is TGTGCCAGCAGTTTAGCCCGGACCTGGGGCGAGCAGTACTTC. This gives the protein CASSLARTWGEQYF.